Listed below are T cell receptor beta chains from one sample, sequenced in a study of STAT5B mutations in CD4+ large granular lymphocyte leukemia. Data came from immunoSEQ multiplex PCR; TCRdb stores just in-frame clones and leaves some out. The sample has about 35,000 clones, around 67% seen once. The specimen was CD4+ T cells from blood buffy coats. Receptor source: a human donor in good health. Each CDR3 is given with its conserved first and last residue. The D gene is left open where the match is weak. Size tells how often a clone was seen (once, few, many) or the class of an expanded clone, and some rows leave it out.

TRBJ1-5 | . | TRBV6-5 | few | TGTGCCAGCAGTTCCTGGTCCGATCAGCCCCAGCATTTT | CASSSWSDQPQHF
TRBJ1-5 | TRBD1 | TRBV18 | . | TGTGCCAGCTCACTACAGGGGCCTGGTGAGCCCCAGCATTTT | CASSLQGPGEPQHF
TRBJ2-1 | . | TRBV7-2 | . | TGTGCCAGCTTCCAGACGACTAGCTCCTACAATGAGCAGTTCTTC | CASFQTTSSYNEQFF
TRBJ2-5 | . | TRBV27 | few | TGTGCCAGCAGTTTTGTGGGAGAGACCCAGTACTTC | CASSFVGETQYF
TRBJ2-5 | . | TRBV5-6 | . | TGTGCCAGCAGCTTGGCGGGGCGAGAGACCCAGTACTTC | CASSLAGRETQYF
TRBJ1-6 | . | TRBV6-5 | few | TGTGCCAGCAACCAGGGTCTTAGTTCACCCCTCCACTTT | CASNQGLSSPLHF
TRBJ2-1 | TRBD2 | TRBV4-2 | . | TGTGCCAGCAGCCCCCAAGGGGTCGCGGGGGGGCTCCACAATGAGCAGTTCTTC | CASSPQGVAGGLHNEQFF
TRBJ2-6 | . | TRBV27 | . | TGTGCCAGCAGTTCCCCAGGACTCTCTGGGGCCAACGTCCTGACTTTC | CASSSPGLSGANVLTF
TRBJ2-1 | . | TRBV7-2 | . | TGTGCCAGCAGCTTTACCAGCCTTTCCTACAATGAGCAGTTCTTC | CASSFTSLSYNEQFF
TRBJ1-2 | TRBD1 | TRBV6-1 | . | TGTGCCAGCAAAGGAGAGGGGGCGCGTGGTGGCTACACCTTC | CASKGEGARGGYTF